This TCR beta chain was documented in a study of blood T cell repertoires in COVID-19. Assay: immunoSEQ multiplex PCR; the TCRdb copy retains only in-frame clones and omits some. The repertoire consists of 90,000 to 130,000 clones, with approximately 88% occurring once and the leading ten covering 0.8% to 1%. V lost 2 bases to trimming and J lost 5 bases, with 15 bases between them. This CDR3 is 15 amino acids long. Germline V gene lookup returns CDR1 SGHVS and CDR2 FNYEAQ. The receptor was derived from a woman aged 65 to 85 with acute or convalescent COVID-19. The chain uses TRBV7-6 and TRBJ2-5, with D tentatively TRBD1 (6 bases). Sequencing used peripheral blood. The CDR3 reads CASSLTYRDRETQYF. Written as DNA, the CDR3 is TGTGCCAGCAGCTTAACCTACAGGGATCGGGAGACCCAGTACTTC.